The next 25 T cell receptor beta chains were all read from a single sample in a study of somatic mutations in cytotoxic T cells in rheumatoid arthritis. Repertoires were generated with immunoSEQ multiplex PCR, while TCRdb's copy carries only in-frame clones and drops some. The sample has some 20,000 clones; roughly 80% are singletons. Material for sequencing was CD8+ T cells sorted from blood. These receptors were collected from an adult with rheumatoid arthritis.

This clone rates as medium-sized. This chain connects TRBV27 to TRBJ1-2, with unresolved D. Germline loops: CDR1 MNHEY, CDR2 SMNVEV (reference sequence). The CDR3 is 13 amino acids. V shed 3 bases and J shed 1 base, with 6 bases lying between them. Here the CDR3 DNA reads TGTGCCAGCAGTTTGGAGAGTAACTATGGCTACACCTTC. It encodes CASSLESNYGYTF.

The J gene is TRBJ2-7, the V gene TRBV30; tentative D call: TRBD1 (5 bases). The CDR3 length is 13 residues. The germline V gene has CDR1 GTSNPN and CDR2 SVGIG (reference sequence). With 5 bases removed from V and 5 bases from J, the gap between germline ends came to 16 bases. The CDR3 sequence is CAWAMTEVHEQYF. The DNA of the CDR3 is TGTGCCTGGGCCATGACAGAAGTCCACGAGCAGTACTTC.

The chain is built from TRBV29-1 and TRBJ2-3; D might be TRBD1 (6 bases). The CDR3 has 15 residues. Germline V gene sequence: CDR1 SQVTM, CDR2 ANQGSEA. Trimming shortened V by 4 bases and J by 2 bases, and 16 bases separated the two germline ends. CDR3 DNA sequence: TGCAGCGTTGTGGGGGACATATTCAACACAGATACGCAGTATTTT. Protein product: CSVVGDIFNTDTQYF.

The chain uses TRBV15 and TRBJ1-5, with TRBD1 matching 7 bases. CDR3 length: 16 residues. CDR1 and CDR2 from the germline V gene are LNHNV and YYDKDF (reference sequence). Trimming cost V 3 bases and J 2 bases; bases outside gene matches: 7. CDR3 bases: TGTGCCACCAGCAGGCATCGGACAGGCGGCAATCAGCCCCAGCATTTT. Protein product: CATSRHRTGGNQPQHF.

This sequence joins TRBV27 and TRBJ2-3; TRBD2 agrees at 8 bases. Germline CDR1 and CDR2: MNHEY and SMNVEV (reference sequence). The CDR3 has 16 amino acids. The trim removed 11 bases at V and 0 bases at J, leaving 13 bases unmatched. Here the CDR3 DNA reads TGTGCCCTAGCGGGCAGCGGACCCTATAGCACAGATACGCAGTATTTT. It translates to CALAGSGPYSTDTQYF.

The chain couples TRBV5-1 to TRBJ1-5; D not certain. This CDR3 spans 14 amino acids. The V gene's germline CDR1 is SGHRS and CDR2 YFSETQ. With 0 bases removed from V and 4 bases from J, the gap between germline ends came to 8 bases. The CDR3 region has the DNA TGCGCCAGCAGCTTGGGTGGCGGGAATCAGCCCCAGCATTTT. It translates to CASSLGGGNQPQHF.

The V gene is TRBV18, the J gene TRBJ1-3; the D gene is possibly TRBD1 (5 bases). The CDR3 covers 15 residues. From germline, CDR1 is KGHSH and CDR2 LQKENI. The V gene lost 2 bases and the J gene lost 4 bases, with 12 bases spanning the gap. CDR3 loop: CASSPSPGEGNTIYF. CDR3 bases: TGTGCCAGCTCACCATCTCCGGGGGAAGGAAACACCATATATTTT. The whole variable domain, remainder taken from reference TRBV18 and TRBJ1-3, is NAGVMQNPRHLVRRRGQEARLRCSPMKGHSHVYWYRQLPEEGLKFMVYLQKENIIDESGMPKERFSAEFPKEGPSILRIQQVVRGDSAAYFCASSPSPGEGNTIYFGEGSWLTVV.

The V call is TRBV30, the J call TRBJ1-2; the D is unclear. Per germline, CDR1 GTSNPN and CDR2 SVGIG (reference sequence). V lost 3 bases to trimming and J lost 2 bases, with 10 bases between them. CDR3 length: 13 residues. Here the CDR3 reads CAWSGPRNYGYTF. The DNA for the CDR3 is TGTGCCTGGAGCGGGCCAAGAAACTATGGCTACACCTTC.

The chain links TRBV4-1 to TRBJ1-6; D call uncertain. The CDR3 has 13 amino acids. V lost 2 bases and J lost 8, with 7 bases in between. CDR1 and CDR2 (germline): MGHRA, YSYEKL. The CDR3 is CASSQIHYSPLHF. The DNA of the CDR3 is TGCGCCAGCAGCCAAATACACTATTCACCCCTCCACTTT.

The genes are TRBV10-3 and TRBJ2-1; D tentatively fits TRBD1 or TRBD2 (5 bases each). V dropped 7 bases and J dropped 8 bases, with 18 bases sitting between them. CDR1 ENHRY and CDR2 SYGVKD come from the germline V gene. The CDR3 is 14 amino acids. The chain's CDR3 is CAIKRDEPLDEQFF. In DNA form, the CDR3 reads TGTGCCATCAAACGGGACGAACCATTGGATGAGCAGTTCTTC.

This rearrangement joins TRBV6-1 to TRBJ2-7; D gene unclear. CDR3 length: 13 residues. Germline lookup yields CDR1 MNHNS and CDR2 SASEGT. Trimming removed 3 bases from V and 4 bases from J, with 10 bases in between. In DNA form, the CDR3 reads TGTGCCAGCAGTGAGAAGGTCGTTTACGAGCAGTACTTC. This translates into CASSEKVVYEQYF.

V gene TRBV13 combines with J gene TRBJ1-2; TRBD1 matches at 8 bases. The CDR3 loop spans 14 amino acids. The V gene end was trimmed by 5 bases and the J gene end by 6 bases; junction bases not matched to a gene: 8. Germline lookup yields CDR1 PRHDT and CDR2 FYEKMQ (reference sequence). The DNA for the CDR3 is TGTGCCAGCAGCACCGTGACAGGGGCTGATGGCTACACCTTC. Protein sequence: CASSTVTGADGYTF.

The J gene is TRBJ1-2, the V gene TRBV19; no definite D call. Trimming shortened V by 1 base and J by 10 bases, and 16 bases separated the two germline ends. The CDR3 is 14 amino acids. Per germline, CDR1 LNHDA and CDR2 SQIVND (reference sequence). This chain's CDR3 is CASSIASTGRLYTF. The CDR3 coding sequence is TGTGCCAGTAGTATAGCCTCCACCGGCAGACTCTACACCTTC.

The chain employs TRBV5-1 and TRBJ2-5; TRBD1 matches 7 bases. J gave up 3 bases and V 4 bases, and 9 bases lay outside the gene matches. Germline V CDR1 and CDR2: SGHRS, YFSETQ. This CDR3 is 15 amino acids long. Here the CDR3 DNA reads TGCGCCAGCAGCGGAACAGGGACAGCCGAAGAGACCCAGTACTTC. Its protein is CASSGTGTAEETQYF.

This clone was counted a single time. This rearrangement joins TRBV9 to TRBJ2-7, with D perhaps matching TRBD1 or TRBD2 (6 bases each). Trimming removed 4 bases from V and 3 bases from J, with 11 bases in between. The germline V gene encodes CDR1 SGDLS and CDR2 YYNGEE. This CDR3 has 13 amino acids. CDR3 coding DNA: TGTGCCAGCAGCCCCGGAGGGGGCTACGAGCAGTACTTC. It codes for CASSPGGGYEQYF. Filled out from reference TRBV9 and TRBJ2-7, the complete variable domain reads DSGVTQTPKHLITATGQRVTLRCSPRSGDLSVYWYQQSLDQGLQFLIQYYNGEERAKGNILERFSAQQFPDLHSELNLSSLELGDSALYFCASSPGGGYEQYFGPGTRLTVT.

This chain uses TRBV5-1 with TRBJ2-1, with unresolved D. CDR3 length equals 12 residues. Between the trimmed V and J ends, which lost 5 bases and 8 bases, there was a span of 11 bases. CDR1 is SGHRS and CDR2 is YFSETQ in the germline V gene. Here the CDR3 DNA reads TGCGCCAGCAGGCTCCCCAGCTATGAGCAGTTCTTC. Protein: CASRLPSYEQFF.

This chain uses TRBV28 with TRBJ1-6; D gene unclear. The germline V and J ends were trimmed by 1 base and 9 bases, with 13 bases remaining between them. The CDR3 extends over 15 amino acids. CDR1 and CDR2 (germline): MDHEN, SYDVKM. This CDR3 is CASSLLRQVVSPLHF. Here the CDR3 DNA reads TGTGCCAGCAGTTTATTACGTCAGGTAGTTTCACCCCTCCACTTT.

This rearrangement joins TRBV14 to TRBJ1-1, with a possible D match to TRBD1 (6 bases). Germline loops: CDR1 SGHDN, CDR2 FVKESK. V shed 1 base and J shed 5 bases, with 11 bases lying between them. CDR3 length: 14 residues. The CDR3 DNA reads TGTGCCAGCAGCCAAGGGGGGGGCAATACTGAAGCTTTCTTT. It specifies CASSQGGGNTEAFF.

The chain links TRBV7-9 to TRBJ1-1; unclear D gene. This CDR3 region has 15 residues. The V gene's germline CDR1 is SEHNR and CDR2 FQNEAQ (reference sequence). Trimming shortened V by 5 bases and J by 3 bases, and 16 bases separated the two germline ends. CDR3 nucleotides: TGTGCCAGCAGCCCCACGGAGGGCTGGGACACTGAAGCTTTCTTT. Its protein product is CASSPTEGWDTEAFF.

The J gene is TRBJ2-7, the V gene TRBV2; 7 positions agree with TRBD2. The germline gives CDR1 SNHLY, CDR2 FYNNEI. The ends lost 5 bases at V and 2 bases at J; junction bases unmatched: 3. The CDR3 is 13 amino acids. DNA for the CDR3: TGTGCCAGCAGTCCGGGGGGAACCTACGAGCAGTACTTC. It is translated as CASSPGGTYEQYF. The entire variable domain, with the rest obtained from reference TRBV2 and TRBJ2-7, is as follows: EPEVTQTPSHQVTQMGQEVILRCVPISNHLYFYWYRQILGQKVEFLVSFYNNEISEKSEIFDDQFSVERPDGSNFTLKIRSTKLEDSAMYFCASSPGGTYEQYFGPGTRLTVT.

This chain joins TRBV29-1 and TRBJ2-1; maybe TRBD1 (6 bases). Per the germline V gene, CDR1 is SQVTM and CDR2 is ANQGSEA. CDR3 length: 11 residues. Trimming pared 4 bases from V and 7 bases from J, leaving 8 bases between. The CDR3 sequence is CSVAGANEQFF. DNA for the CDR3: TGCAGCGTTGCAGGGGCGAATGAGCAGTTCTTC.

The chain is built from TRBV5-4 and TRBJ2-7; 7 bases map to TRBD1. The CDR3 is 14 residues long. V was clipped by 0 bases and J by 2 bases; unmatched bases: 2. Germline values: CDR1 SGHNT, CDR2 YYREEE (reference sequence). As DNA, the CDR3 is TGTGCCAGCAGCTTGGGGGACAGTGCCTACGAGCAGTACTTC. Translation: CASSLGDSAYEQYF.

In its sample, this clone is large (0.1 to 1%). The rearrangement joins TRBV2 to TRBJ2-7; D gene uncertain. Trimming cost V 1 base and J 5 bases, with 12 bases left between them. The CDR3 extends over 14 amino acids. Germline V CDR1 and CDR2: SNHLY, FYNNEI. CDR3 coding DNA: TGTGCCAGCAGTGAAGATGAGGAAAGTAACGAGCAGTACTTC. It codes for CASSEDEESNEQYF.

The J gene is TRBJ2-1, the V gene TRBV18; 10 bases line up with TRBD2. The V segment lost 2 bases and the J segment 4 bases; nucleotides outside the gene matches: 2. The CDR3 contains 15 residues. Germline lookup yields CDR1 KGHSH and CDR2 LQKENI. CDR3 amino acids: CASSPVSGGYNEQFF. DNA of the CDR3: TGTGCCAGCTCACCAGTTAGCGGGGGGTACAATGAGCAGTTCTTC. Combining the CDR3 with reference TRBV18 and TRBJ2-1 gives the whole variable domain NAGVMQNPRHLVRRRGQEARLRCSPMKGHSHVYWYRQLPEEGLKFMVYLQKENIIDESGMPKERFSAEFPKEGPSILRIQQVVRGDSAAYFCASSPVSGGYNEQFFGPGTRLTVL.

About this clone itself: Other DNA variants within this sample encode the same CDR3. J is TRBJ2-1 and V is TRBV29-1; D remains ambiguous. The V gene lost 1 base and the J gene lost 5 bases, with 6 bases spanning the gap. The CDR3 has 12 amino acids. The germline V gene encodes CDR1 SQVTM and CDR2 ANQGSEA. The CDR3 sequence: CSVEVRDNEQFF. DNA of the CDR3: TGCAGCGTTGAAGTACGGGACAATGAGCAGTTCTTC.